This T cell receptor beta chain was identified during a study of T cell responses to AZD1222 COVID-19 vaccine. Study background: Pooling of second doses given at about 4 or about 12 weeks was done.

Germline CDR1 and CDR2: MGHRA and YSYEKL. V lost 1 base to trimming and J lost 4 bases; unmatched junction nucleotides: 2. The CDR3 covers 15 residues. In the case of this clone: Its antigen is not known.

Findings and limits, study-wide: Following two doses of AZD1222, Spike-specific TCR breadth and depth rose. Epitopes outside B.1.351 and B.1.1.7 mutated regions reportedly drew nearly half of spike TCRs. The repertoires were collected only after the peak T cell response.

The assay was immunoSEQ multiplex PCR, and TCRdb's table has in-frame clones only and misses some. Among more than 150,000 clones listed, approximately 92% were seen once. J is TRBJ1-1 and V is TRBV4-1, with TRBD1 matching over 11 bases. This receptor was taken from an adult in good health. The sample here was peripheral blood, taken on day 0 of AZD1222 vaccination. CDR3 region: CASSQGTGGGTEAFF. In nucleotides, the CDR3 is TGCGCCAGCAGCCAAGGGACAGGGGGCGGCACTGAAGCTTTCTTT.